The TCR beta chain described here comes from a study of regulatory T cells in long-lasting Graves disease. Study in general: Duration of antithyroid drug therapy among newly diagnosed Graves' patients was under 3 months. Study findings and constraints: TCR diversity was lower in persistent than newly diagnosed Graves' disease. Persistent disease preferred TRBV28, TRBJ1-2 and TRBJ2-5.

This clonotype was found many times. What it binds is not known. For TCR beta, libraries came from iRepertoire HTBI primers and Arm-PCR of CDR3 regions. Via MiXCR, TCRdb re-called the multiplex PCR reads, giving one row per CDR3 protein. In the table there are some 200,000 distinct CDR3 sequences, less than 20% of which are singletons. The time point: newly diagnosed GD, antithyroid drugs for less than 3 months. PBMC RNA was the source of the TCR library. EDTA tubes were used for drawing around 8.8 milliliters of peripheral blood. Per the germline V gene, CDR1 is LNHDA and CDR2 is SQIVND (reference sequence). V was shortened by 4 bases and J by 1 base, with 11 bases between the two germline ends. CDR3 length: 15 amino acids. This same sample was also part of a study on T cells in Graves' hyperthyroidism and ophthalmopathy.

The chain carries TRBV19 and TRBJ1-5; the D gene is possibly TRBD1 (5 bases). Here the sequenced sample was peripheral blood mononuclear cells (PBMCs), taken at new diagnosis, from a patient treated with antithyroid drugs. The clonotype originates from a woman aged 30 to 39 with Graves disease. The chain's CDR3 is CASSRTGPSNQPQHF. The CDR3 DNA reads TGTGCCAGTAGTAGAACAGGCCCAAGCAATCAGCCCCAGCATTTT.